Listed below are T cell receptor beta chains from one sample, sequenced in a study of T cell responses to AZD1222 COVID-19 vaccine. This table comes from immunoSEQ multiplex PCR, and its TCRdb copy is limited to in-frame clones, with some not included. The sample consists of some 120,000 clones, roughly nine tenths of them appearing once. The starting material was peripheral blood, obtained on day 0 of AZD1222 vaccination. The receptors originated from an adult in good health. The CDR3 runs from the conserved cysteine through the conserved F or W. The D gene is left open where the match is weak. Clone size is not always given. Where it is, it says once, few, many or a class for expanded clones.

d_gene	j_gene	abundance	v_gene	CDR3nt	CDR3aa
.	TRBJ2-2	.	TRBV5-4	TGTGCCAGCAGCTTAGACACCCAGGGGACCGGGGAGCTGTTTTTT	CASSLDTQGTGELFF
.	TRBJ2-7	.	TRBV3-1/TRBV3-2	TGTGCCAGCAGCCCGGGACTCTCGAAGGGCTACGAGCAGTACTTC	CASSPGLSKGYEQYF
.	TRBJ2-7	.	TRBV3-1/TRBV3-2	TGTGCCAGCAGCCCGGGACGGGGGCCCGGCGAGCAGTACTTC	CASSPGRGPGEQYF
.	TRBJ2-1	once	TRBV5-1	TGCGCCAGTCGTAGGTCGGCTGATGAGCAGTTCTTC	CASRRSADEQFF
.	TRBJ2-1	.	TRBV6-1	TGTGCCAGCAGTGACACGGGACTCTACAATGAGCAGTTCTTC	CASSDTGLYNEQFF
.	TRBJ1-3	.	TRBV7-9	TGTGCCAGCAGCTTTGGCGGGGTTCTGGAAAACACCATATATTTT	CASSFGGVLENTIYF
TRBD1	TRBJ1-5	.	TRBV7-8	TGTGCCAGCAGCTTAGTATGGACAGGGTTTCAGCCCCAGCATTTT	CASSLVWTGFQPQHF
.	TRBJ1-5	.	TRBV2	TGTGCCAGCAGTGATCAAGGGGAATATAGCAATCAGCCCCAGCATTTT	CASSDQGEYSNQPQHF
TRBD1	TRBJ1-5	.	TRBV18	TGTGCCAGCTCATTGGACAGGGGTGGCAATCAGCCCCAGCATTTT	CASSLDRGGNQPQHF
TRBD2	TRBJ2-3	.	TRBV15	TGTGCCACCAGCAGAGATCGAGTAGCGGGAGGGTCAAATACGCAGTATTTT	CATSRDRVAGGSNTQYF
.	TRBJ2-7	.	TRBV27	TGTGCCAGCAGTTTCCTACGAATGGGACAAGTCTACGAGCAGTACTTC	CASSFLRMGQVYEQYF
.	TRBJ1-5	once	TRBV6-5	TGTGCCAGCGGCCAGGTGGATCAGCCCCAGCATTTT	CASGQVDQPQHF
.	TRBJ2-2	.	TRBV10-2	TGCGCCAGCACCTCTTTCCCGCCGGACGGGGAGCTGTTTTTT	CASTSFPPDGELFF
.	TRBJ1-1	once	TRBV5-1	TGCGCCAGCAGCTTGGTGGCGGGGAACACTGAAGCTTTCTTT	CASSLVAGNTEAFF
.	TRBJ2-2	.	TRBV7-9	TGTGCCAGCAGCTCACCCACTATTGCCGGGGAGCTGTTTTTT	CASSSPTIAGELFF
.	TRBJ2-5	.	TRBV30	TGTGCCTGGAAGATAGGGTTGGAGACCCAGTACTTC	CAWKIGLETQYF
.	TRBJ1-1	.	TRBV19	TGTGCCAGTTCAGCTTCTGGGGTGGGGAACACTGAAGCTTTCTTT	CASSASGVGNTEAFF
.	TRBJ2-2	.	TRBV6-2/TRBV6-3	TGTGCCAGCAGTTTCGGGAGAAAGGAGCTGTTTTTT	CASSFGRKELFF
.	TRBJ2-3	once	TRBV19	TGTGCCAGTAGTACTCCGTTTTTTAGGGCCGGGACAGATACGCAGTATTTT	CASSTPFFRAGTDTQYF
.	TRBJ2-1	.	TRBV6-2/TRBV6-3	TGTGCCAGCAGTGACGGAAACCCCTACAATGAGCAGTTCTTC	CASSDGNPYNEQFF
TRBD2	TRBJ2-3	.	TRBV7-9	TGTGCCAGCGGGCTAGCGGGCACAGATACGCAGTATTTT	CASGLAGTDTQYF
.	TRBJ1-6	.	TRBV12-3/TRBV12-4	TGTGCCAGCAGTTTTAGGGTAGGATCACCCCTCCACTTT	CASSFRVGSPLHF
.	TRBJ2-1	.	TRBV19	TGTGCCAGTAGTTGGACTACCCGCAGGGGCAATGAGCAGTTCTTC	CASSWTTRRGNEQFF
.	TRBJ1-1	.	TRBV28	TGTGCCAGCAGTTTAGCCCTGGGACTTTCCGAAGCTTTCTTT	CASSLALGLSEAFF
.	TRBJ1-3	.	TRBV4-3	TGCGCCAGCAGCCAAGGGACCGCGAGCTCTGGAAACACCATATATTTT	CASSQGTASSGNTIYF
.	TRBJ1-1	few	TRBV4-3	TGCGCCAGCAGCCCAGGGCAGGGAGGGCCTGAAGCTTTCTTT	CASSPGQGGPEAFF
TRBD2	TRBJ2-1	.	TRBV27	TGTGCCAGCAGTTTAGCTAGCGGGAGGAATGAGCAGTTCTTC	CASSLASGRNEQFF
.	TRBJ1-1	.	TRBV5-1	TGCGCCAGCAGCTTGGTACGGGACACTGAAGCTTTCTTT	CASSLVRDTEAFF
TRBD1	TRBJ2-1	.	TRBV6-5	TGTGCCAGCAGTTTCGGGACAGGCATCAATGAGCAGTTCTTC	CASSFGTGINEQFF
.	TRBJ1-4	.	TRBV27	TGTGCCAGCAGTTTTGGAGGACAACTGTTTTTT	CASSFGGQLFF
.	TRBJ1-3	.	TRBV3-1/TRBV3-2	TGTGCCAGCAGCCCTATCGGTACTGGAAACACCATATATTTT	CASSPIGTGNTIYF
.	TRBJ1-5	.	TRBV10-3	TGTGCCATCAGTGAGGTTCAGGGTAGCAATCAGCCCCAGCATTTT	CAISEVQGSNQPQHF
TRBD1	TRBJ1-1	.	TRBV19	TGTGCCAGTAGTATCTGGACAGGCGCTTTCTTT	CASSIWTGAFF
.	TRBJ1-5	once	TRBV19	TGTGCCAGTAGTCCCGTCCTGGGGGGGGCTCAGCCCCAGCATTTT	CASSPVLGGAQPQHF
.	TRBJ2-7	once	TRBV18	TGTGCCAGCTCACTCGAGGGGCAGGAGCAGTACTTC	CASSLEGQEQYF
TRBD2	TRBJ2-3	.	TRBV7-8	TGTGCCAGCAGCTCCCCTGGACTAGCGGGAGTTGCAGATACGCAGTATTTT	CASSSPGLAGVADTQYF
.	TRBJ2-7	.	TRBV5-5	TGTGCCAGCAGCCCGCAACAGGGGGGGGAGGGCCGTGAGCAGTACTTC	CASSPQQGGEGREQYF
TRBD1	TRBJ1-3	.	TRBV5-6	TGTGCCAGCAGCTTGGAGCCAGGGGGCTATTCTGGAAACACCATATATTTT	CASSLEPGGYSGNTIYF
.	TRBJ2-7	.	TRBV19	TGTGCCAGTAAATTCGGGGTCGAGCTCGGATACGAGCAGTACTTC	CASKFGVELGYEQYF
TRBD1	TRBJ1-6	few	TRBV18	TGTGCCAGCTCACCACCAGGGGGCAGTTTGAATTATAATTCACCCCTCCACTTT	CASSPPGGSLNYNSPLHF
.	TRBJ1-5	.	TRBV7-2	TGTGCCAGCAGCTTAGAGGCCCGGGAGGGTCAGCCCCAGCATTTT	CASSLEAREGQPQHF
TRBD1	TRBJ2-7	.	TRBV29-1	TGCAGCGTCGTGGACAGGGGGGCCTACGAGCAGTACTTC	CSVVDRGAYEQYF
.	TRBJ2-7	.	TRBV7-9	TGTGCCAGCAGCCGCATTGTCAGCCCTTACTCCTACGAGCAGTACTTC	CASSRIVSPYSYEQYF
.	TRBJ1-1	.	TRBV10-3	TGTGCCATCAACGCTCGAGCCGACACTGAAGCTTTCTTT	CAINARADTEAFF
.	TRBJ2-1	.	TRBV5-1	TGCGCCAGCAGCCCCCAGGGAAACAATGAGCAGTTCTTC	CASSPQGNNEQFF
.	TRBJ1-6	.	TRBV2	TGTGCCAGCAGTGAGTCGCAGGGGCGCTCCTATAATTCACCCCTCCACTTT	CASSESQGRSYNSPLHF
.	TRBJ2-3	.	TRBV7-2	TGTGCCAGCAGCTTAGACTGGACAGATACGCAGTATTTT	CASSLDWTDTQYF
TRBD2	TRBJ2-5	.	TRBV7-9	TGTGCCAGCAGCCCGCGGGGGGACCTGAAAGAGACCCAGTACTTC	CASSPRGDLKETQYF
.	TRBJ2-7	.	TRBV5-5	TGTGCCAGCAGCTTGGCTTGGACACCAACTTTAATGTCCTACGAGCAGTACTTC	CASSLAWTPTLMSYEQYF
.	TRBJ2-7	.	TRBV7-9	TGTGCCAGCACCCCGGTCAGGGCATCCCAAGCCGAGCAGTACTTC	CASTPVRASQAEQYF
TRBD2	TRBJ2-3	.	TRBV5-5	TGTGCCAGCAGCTTGCAGCGGGAGGTTGTAGATACGCAGTATTTT	CASSLQREVVDTQYF